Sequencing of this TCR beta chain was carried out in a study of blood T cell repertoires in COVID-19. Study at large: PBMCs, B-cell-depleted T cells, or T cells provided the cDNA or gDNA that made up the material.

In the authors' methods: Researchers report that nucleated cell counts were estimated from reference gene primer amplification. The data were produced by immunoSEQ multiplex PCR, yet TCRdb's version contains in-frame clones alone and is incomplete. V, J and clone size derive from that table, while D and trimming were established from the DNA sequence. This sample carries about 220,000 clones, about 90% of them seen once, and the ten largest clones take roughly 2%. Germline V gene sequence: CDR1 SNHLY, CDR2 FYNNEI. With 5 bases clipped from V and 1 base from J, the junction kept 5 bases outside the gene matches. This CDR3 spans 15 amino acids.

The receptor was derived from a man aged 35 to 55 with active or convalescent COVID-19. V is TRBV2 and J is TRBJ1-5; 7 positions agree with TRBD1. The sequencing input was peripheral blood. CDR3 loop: CASSQDRVSNQPQHF. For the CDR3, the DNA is TGTGCCAGCAGTCAAGACAGGGTAAGCAATCAGCCCCAGCATTTT.